These 24 T cell receptor beta chains share one sample of origin, sequenced in a study of vaccination effects on CD4 cells after COVID-19. Their antigens are not known. The table came from immunoSEQ multiplex PCR; TCRdb's copy has only in-frame clones and leaves some out. There are 37,000 or so clones in the sample; about two thirds occur only once, and 4% to 5% lies in the top ten. Culturing for approximately 10 days preceded CD4+ T cell isolation. The sequences come from CD4+ T cells from PBMCs cultured without peptide, collected before COVID-19 vaccination. All receptors derive from a human donor who received a COVID-19 vaccine.

In its sample, this clone was seen a few times. This chain uses TRBV3-1 (or the pseudogene TRBV3-2) with TRBJ1-1, with TRBD1 matching 7 bases. Germline CDR1 LGHDT, CDR2 YNNKEL (reference sequence). J was trimmed by 5 bases and V by 5 bases; bases with no gene match: 8. CDR3 length: 14 amino acids. CDR3: CASSSFTGETEAFF. The CDR3 DNA is TGTGCCAGCAGCTCGTTTACAGGGGAAACTGAAGCTTTCTTT.

The table lists this clone with a few counts. The CDR3 nucleotides are TGTGCCAGCAGTGATCTCCGTGGCACCTACACCGGGGAGCTGTTTTTT. Encoded protein: CASSDLRGTYTGELFF. The J gene is TRBJ2-2, the V gene TRBV2, with D unresolved. The ends were cut back, 3 bases at V and 3 bases at J, with 14 bases in the middle. The CDR3 has 16 amino acids. Germline lookup yields CDR1 SNHLY and CDR2 FYNNEI.

This clone occurred once. The gene calls are TRBV19 and TRBJ2-4, with D hard to call. V shed 5 bases and J shed 0 bases, with 14 bases lying between them. The CDR3 is made up of 16 amino acids. Germline-derived CDR1 and CDR2 are LNHDA and SQIVND (reference sequence). The CDR3 spells CASSPPPQLAKNIQYF. The CDR3 coding sequence is TGTGCCAGTAGTCCCCCCCCGCAGTTAGCCAAAAACATTCAGTACTTC. Combining the CDR3 with reference TRBV19 and TRBJ2-4 gives the whole variable domain DGGITQSPKYLFRKEGQNVTLSCEQNLNHDAMYWYRQDPGQGLRLIYYSQIVNDFQKGDIAEGYSVSREKKESFPLTVTSAQKNPTAFYLCASSPPPQLAKNIQYFGAGTRLSVL.

This clone was observed a few times. V gene TRBV4-1 combines with J gene TRBJ2-1; D not resolved. The V end was cut by 0 bases, the J end by 10 bases, with 10 bases between. This CDR3 region has 13 residues. Germline CDR1 reads MGHRA; CDR2 reads YSYEKL. The CDR3 protein is CASSQDSVGEQFF. The CDR3 DNA follows: TGCGCCAGCAGCCAAGATAGTGTCGGGGAGCAGTTCTTC.

The J gene is TRBJ2-1, the V gene TRBV19; TRBD2 is a possible D gene (6 bases). The CDR3 contains 15 residues. With 2 bases removed from V and 5 bases from J, the gap between germline ends came to 13 bases. Germline loops: CDR1 LNHDA, CDR2 SQIVND (reference sequence). CDR3 region: CASSIWGLQNNEQFF. CDR3 DNA: TGTGCCAGTAGTATATGGGGACTTCAAAACAATGAGCAGTTCTTC.

V usage is TRBV11-2 and J usage is TRBJ2-7, with TRBD1 matching over 7 bases. V shed 3 bases and J 0 bases; nucleotides not matched to a gene: 8. This CDR3 is built from 16 residues. CDR1 is SGHAT, CDR2 FQNNGV, per germline. The CDR3, as DNA: TGTGCCAGCAGCTTCCTGGGACAGACCAGCTCCTACGAGCAGTACTTC. Translation gives CASSFLGQTSSYEQYF.

The chain has TRBV5-1 and TRBJ2-3; D gene unclear. The germline V gene has CDR1 SGHRS and CDR2 YFSETQ. CDR3 length equals 13 residues. V was shortened by 4 bases and J by 0 bases, with 6 bases between the two germline ends. CDR3 sequence reads: CASSQDSTDTQYF. As DNA, the CDR3 is TGCGCCAGCAGCCAGGACAGCACAGATACGCAGTATTTT.

The genes are TRBV7-9 and TRBJ2-1, with 9 bases that match TRBD2. The CDR3 is 16 residues long. With V trimmed by 0 bases and J by 7 bases, 7 bases remained unmatched. Germline CDR1 is SEHNR and CDR2 is FQNEAQ (reference sequence). For the CDR3, the DNA is TGTGCCAGCAGCTTAGCTAGCGGGAGTTTTAGTAATGAGCAGTTCTTC. Translating gives CASSLASGSFSNEQFF.

V usage is TRBV4-1 and J usage is TRBJ1-6; no clear D gene. This CDR3 comprises 16 residues. Per the germline V gene, CDR1 is MGHRA and CDR2 is YSYEKL. Trimming took off 0 bases at V and 6 bases at J, with 12 bases between the two ends. The CDR3 loop reads CASSQDLSVLNSPLHF. Here the CDR3 DNA reads TGCGCCAGCAGCCAAGATCTCAGTGTTCTTAATTCACCCCTCCACTTT.

This clone occurred a few times. The gene calls are TRBV6-5 and TRBJ1-3; D is ambiguous. Germline loops: CDR1 MNHEY, CDR2 SVGAGI. Trimming removed 0 bases at V and 3 bases at J, with 12 bases between. There are 16 residues in the CDR3. CDR3 bases: TGTGCCAGCAGTTACTCGAGAGGGAGAGGTGGAAACACCATATATTTT. Translating it yields CASSYSRGRGGNTIYF.

This clone occurred once. The rearrangement uses TRBV5-1 and TRBJ2-1, with TRBD2 matching over 11 bases. Per the germline V gene, CDR1 is SGHRS and CDR2 is YFSETQ. The CDR3 extends over 16 amino acids. Trimming removed 0 bases from V and 9 bases from J; junction bases left unmatched: 8. The CDR3 spells CASSLVGSGRVGEQFF. In DNA form, the CDR3 reads TGCGCCAGCAGCTTGGTCGGTAGCGGGAGGGTTGGTGAGCAGTTCTTC.

This clone was recorded a few times. The rearrangement links TRBV14 to TRBJ2-7; 8 nucleotides match TRBD1. The CDR3 is made up of 17 amino acids. Trimming cost V 0 bases and J 8 bases; bases outside gene matches: 15. Germline CDR1 is SGHDN and CDR2 is FVKESK. The chain's CDR3 is CASSQDLLGQDPVKQYF. DNA of the CDR3: TGTGCCAGCAGCCAAGATCTTTTGGGACAGGACCCGGTTAAGCAGTACTTC. Variable domain in full (rest from reference TRBV14 and TRBJ2-7): EAGVTQFPSHSVIEKGQTVTLRCDPISGHDNLYWYRRVMGKEIKFLLHFVKESKQDESGMPNNRFLAERTGGTYSTLKVQPAELEDSGVYFCASSQDLLGQDPVKQYFGPGTRLTVT.

The rearrangement uses TRBV9 and TRBJ1-1; tentatively, D is TRBD1 (5 bases). Looked up from germline, CDR1 is SGDLS and CDR2 is YYNGEE. The V gene lost 0 bases and the J gene lost 11 bases, with 14 bases spanning the gap. The CDR3 extends over 13 amino acids. Here the CDR3 reads CASSVEVAGMAFF. The CDR3 DNA is TGTGCCAGCAGCGTAGAGGTCGCAGGGATGGCTTTCTTT. The full variable domain, in which reference TRBV9 and TRBJ1-1 provide the parts outside the CDR3, is DSGVTQTPKHLITATGQRVTLRCSPRSGDLSVYWYQQSLDQGLQFLIQYYNGEERAKGNILERFSAQQFPDLHSELNLSSLELGDSALYFCASSVEVAGMAFFGQGTRLTVV.

The rearrangement links TRBV27 to TRBJ2-6; no clear D gene. The length of the CDR3 is 16 residues. Trimming cost V 3 bases and J 1 base, with 10 bases left between them. Germline lookup yields CDR1 MNHEY and CDR2 SMNVEV (reference sequence). CDR3 region: CASSLGIFSGANVLTF. CDR3 DNA: TGTGCCAGCAGTTTGGGTATTTTTTCTGGGGCCAACGTCCTGACTTTC.

The chain employs TRBV4-2 and TRBJ1-6; D ambiguous. The CDR3 has 13 amino acids. Trimming took 1 base from V and 9 from J, leaving 7 bases between them. Germline V gene lookup returns CDR1 LGHNA and CDR2 YNFKEQ. CDR3 sequence reads: CASSQVEFSPLHF. The CDR3 DNA sequence: TGTGCCAGCAGCCAAGTGGAGTTTTCACCCCTCCACTTT.

J is TRBJ1-2 and V is TRBV18, with 10 bases that match TRBD1. V shed 8 bases, J shed 5 bases, and the junction held 8 bases outside the gene matches. Per germline, CDR1 KGHSH and CDR2 LQKENI. This CDR3 comprises 14 residues. CDR3 nucleotides: TGTGCCAGCGCTTCGGGACAGGGGAGGTATGGCTACACCTTC. Protein: CASASGQGRYGYTF.

The CDR3 nucleotides are TGTGCCAGCTCACCGAGGGCGCCTCTTGAGGGGGTGCGAGGGACCCAGTACTTC. Its protein product is CASSPRAPLEGVRGTQYF. This chain joins TRBV18 and TRBJ2-5, with TRBD1 as a possible D gene (6 bases). CDR1 KGHSH and CDR2 LQKENI come from the germline V gene. V was pared by 3 bases and J by 7 bases, with 27 bases between. CDR3 length: 18 amino acids.

The rearrangement joins TRBV19 to TRBJ1-3, with D possibly TRBD1 on 5 matching bases. V lost 5 bases and J lost 2, with 10 bases in between. CDR1 is LNHDA and CDR2 is SQIVND in the germline V gene (reference sequence). The CDR3 runs to 14 residues. The CDR3, as DNA: TGTGCCAGTAGTTCTGGGGCGGCTGGAAACACCATATATTTT. It translates to CASSSGAAGNTIYF.

V gene TRBV5-1 combines with J gene TRBJ2-1, with TRBD2 matching over 11 bases. V gave up 5 bases and J gave up 4 bases; unmatched junction bases: 23. The CDR3 covers 21 residues. Germline V gene data show CDR1 as SGHRS and CDR2 as YFSETQ. CDR3 protein: CASRDRTPLTSGVAGYNEQFF. The CDR3, as DNA: TGCGCCAGCAGGGACCGAACACCGCTGACTAGCGGGGTCGCGGGTTACAATGAGCAGTTCTTC. Supplemented by reference TRBV5-1 and TRBJ2-1, the full variable domain reads KAGVTQTPRYLIKTRGQQVTLSCSPISGHRSVSWYQQTPGQGLQFLFEYFSETQRNKGNFPGRFSGRQFSNSRSEMNVSTLELGDSALYLCASRDRTPLTSGVAGYNEQFFGPGTRLTVL.

The chain is built from TRBV18 and TRBJ2-3, with no clear D. The CDR3 runs to 14 residues. Germline-derived CDR1 and CDR2 are KGHSH and LQKENI. Trimming removed 4 bases from V and 3 bases from J, with 11 bases in between. The CDR3 coding sequence is TGTGCCAGCTCACTAAACCGAAATACAGATACGCAGTATTTT. It encodes CASSLNRNTDTQYF.

V gene TRBV28 combines with J gene TRBJ1-1; TRBD1 agrees at 9 bases. The CDR3 spans 13 residues. Trimming removed 2 bases from V and 11 bases from J; junction bases left unmatched: 6. The germline CDR1 and CDR2 sequences are MDHEN and SYDVKM. CDR3 DNA sequence: TGTGCCAGCAGTTTAGAGACAGGGGGAGGGGCTTTCTTT. Translating gives CASSLETGGGAFF.

The rearrangement joins TRBV5-1 to TRBJ2-7; TRBD1 aligns across 8 bases. The CDR3 spans 14 residues. Germline V lookup: CDR1 SGHRS, CDR2 YFSETQ. Trimming cost V 7 bases and J 6 bases; bases outside gene matches: 12. The CDR3 DNA is TGCGCCAGCGGGGACAGGACGTCGGTCTCCGAGCAGTACTTC. Translating it yields CASGDRTSVSEQYF.

This clone occurred a few times. The chain links TRBV9 to TRBJ2-5, with 8 bases identical to TRBD1. The CDR3 contains 15 residues. CDR1 is SGDLS and CDR2 is YYNGEE in the germline V gene. V gave up 3 bases and J gave up 5 bases; unmatched junction bases: 9. The CDR3 region is CASSASGQVIETQYF. As DNA, the CDR3 is TGTGCCAGCAGCGCATCGGGACAGGTGATTGAGACCCAGTACTTC.

CDR3 DNA sequence: TGTGCCTGGAGTGTACTTGGGCTAGCGGGGAGGGATACGCAGTATTTT. Translation gives CAWSVLGLAGRDTQYF. The chain has TRBV30 and TRBJ2-3; 9 bases map to TRBD2. This CDR3 region has 16 residues. Germline loops: CDR1 GTSNPN, CDR2 SVGIG (reference sequence). V was clipped by 0 bases and J by 6 bases; unmatched bases: 10.